What follows are 28 T cell receptor beta chains derived from one specimen sequenced in a study of shared clonotypes between healthy human individuals. The assay was immunoSEQ multiplex PCR, and TCRdb's table has in-frame clones only and misses some. The repertoire holds under 2.5 million clones, with about 90% as singletons. Material: naive CD4+ T cells from PBMCs. Subset denoted: CD45RA+ positively selected. All receptors come from a young man in good health. Some clones in this sample may be carry-over from other donors' samples.

The chain joins TRBV6-6 to TRBJ2-5; D is ambiguous. The end of the DNA fits TRBJ2-7 better, so the J call may be wrong. The CDR3 is 13 amino acids. Germline CDR1 is MNHNY and CDR2 is SVGAGI (reference sequence). The chain's CDR3 is CASRRWATYEQYF. The CDR3, as DNA: TGTGCCAGCAGACGATGGGCAACCTACGAGCAGTACTTC.

The gene calls are TRBV28 and TRBJ2-7, with 9 bases matching TRBD1. CDR3 length equals 15 residues. The germline gives CDR1 MDHEN, CDR2 SYDVKM. V trimming: 2 bases; J trimming: 6 bases; junction bases outside the gene matches: 8. CDR3 sequence reads: CASSLGGTGSSEQYF. The CDR3 nucleotides read TGTGCCAGCAGTTTAGGAGGGACAGGGTCATCCGAGCAGTACTTC. The whole variable domain, remainder taken from reference TRBV28 and TRBJ2-7, is DVKVTQSSRYLVKRTGEKVFLECVQDMDHENMFWYRQDPGLGLRLIYFSYDVKMKEKGDIPEGYSVSREKKERFSLILESASTNQTSMYLCASSLGGTGSSEQYFGPGTRLTVT.

The V gene is TRBV5-1, the J gene TRBJ1-2; D unresolved. Germline lookup yields CDR1 SGHRS and CDR2 YFSETQ. CDR3 length: 18 amino acids. With 0 bases removed from V and 2 bases from J, the gap between germline ends came to 20 bases. In DNA form, the CDR3 reads TGCGCCAGCAGCTTGGGCCACAGTGTTCACGGTCCCAACTATGGCTACACCTTC. Translating it yields CASSLGHSVHGPNYGYTF. Based on the CDR3 plus reference TRBV5-1 and TRBJ1-2, the full variable domain is KAGVTQTPRYLIKTRGQQVTLSCSPISGHRSVSWYQQTPGQGLQFLFEYFSETQRNKGNFPGRFSGRQFSNSRSEMNVSTLELGDSALYLCASSLGHSVHGPNYGYTFGSGTRLTVV.

The chain carries TRBV19 and TRBJ2-5; 9 bases agree with TRBD2. CDR1 is LNHDA, CDR2 SQIVND, per germline (reference sequence). This CDR3 has 15 residues. Losses at the gene ends were 3 bases for V and 5 bases for J; bases not matched to a gene: 7. The CDR3 sequence is CASSMIAGVGETQYF. The CDR3 bases are TGTGCCAGTAGTATGATAGCGGGAGTCGGCGAGACCCAGTACTTC.

The genes are TRBV5-6 and TRBJ1-3; D is possibly TRBD1 (5 bases). The germline V and J ends were trimmed by 4 bases and 0 bases, with 8 bases remaining between them. Germline loops: CDR1 SGHDT, CDR2 YYEEEE. CDR3 size: 14 residues. DNA for the CDR3: TGTGCCAGCAGCCGGGGGAGCTCTGGAAACACCATATATTTT. Translating gives CASSRGSSGNTIYF.

This clone was counted between two and nine times. This chain joins TRBV10-3 and TRBJ1-1; D gene uncertain. V was trimmed by 5 bases and J by 1 base, leaving 11 bases between them. CDR3 size: 14 residues. Germline V gene sequence: CDR1 ENHRY, CDR2 SYGVKD. The CDR3 bases are TGTGCCATCAGTAGACAAGGTCGGAACACTGAAGCTTTCTTT. Residues: CAISRQGRNTEAFF.

The rearrangement uses TRBV9 and TRBJ2-2; 8 positions match TRBD1. Per germline, CDR1 SGDLS and CDR2 YYNGEE. The J segment lost 1 base and the V segment lost 4 bases, leaving 6 bases of the junction unmatched. The CDR3 runs 16 residues. The DNA for the CDR3 is TGTGCCAGCAGCCCAAGACAGGGGTTGAACACCGGGGAGCTGTTTTTT. This codes for CASSPRQGLNTGELFF.

Worth noting for this clone: The sample contains more than one DNA sequence encoding this CDR3. The chain uses TRBV27 and TRBJ2-5; D is unclear. The CDR3 spans 13 residues. Trimming cost V 3 bases and J 0 bases, with 5 bases left between them. From germline, CDR1 is MNHEY and CDR2 SMNVEV (reference sequence). For the CDR3, the DNA is TGTGCCAGCAGTTTGTCGTACCAAGAGACCCAGTACTTC. This codes for CASSLSYQETQYF.

The chain recombines TRBV11-2 with TRBJ2-7; D unclear. The V and J ends lost 4 bases and 1 base respectively, with 8 bases between them. Germline CDR1 reads SGHAT; CDR2 reads FQNNGV. This CDR3 contains 13 residues. In DNA form, the CDR3 reads TGTGCCAGCAGCTCAGGTCGTTCCTACGAGCAGTACTTC. The encoded protein is CASSSGRSYEQYF.

The V call is TRBV9, the J call TRBJ1-1; D gene ambiguous. Germline-derived CDR1 and CDR2 are SGDLS and YYNGEE. The CDR3 consists of 15 residues. The V gene lost 4 bases and the J gene lost 1 base, with 14 bases spanning the gap. CDR3 DNA sequence: TGTGCCAGCAGCTTAGAAGCACGGCGGAACACTGAAGCTTTCTTT. Translating it yields CASSLEARRNTEAFF.

The chain carries TRBV9 and TRBJ2-1; TRBD2 aligns across 10 bases. Looked up from germline, CDR1 is SGDLS and CDR2 is YYNGEE. The CDR3 is 16 residues long. V was clipped by 3 bases and J by 0 bases; unmatched bases: 3. CDR3 DNA sequence: TGTGCCAGCAGCGGCGCTAGCGGGAGCTCCTACAATGAGCAGTTCTTC. Its protein is CASSGASGSSYNEQFF.

The chain uses TRBV6-1 and TRBJ1-1; a weak D match, TRBD1 (6 bases). Between the trimmed V and J ends, which lost 2 bases and 6 bases, there was a span of 10 bases. CDR1 and CDR2 (germline): MNHNS, SASEGT. This CDR3 comprises 13 residues. This CDR3 reads CASSEIRTAEAFF. The CDR3 nucleotides are TGTGCCAGCAGTGAAATTCGGACAGCTGAAGCTTTCTTT.

The genes are TRBV28 and TRBJ1-3; TRBD1 might be the D (6 bases). Trimming took 8 bases from V and 3 from J, leaving 17 bases between them. CDR3 length: 15 amino acids. Germline lookup yields CDR1 MDHEN and CDR2 SYDVKM. The CDR3 loop reads CASCRGGQSGNTIYF. DNA for the CDR3: TGTGCCAGCTGCCGTGGGGGGCAAAGTGGAAACACCATATATTTT.

CDR3 amino acids: CASSQVGAPRQSYNEQFF. CDR3 DNA sequence: TGCGCCAGCAGCCAAGTCGGGGCCCCCAGACAAAGCTACAATGAGCAGTTCTTC. The chain couples TRBV4-1 to TRBJ2-1; D may correspond to TRBD1 or TRBD2 (5 bases each). This CDR3 is 18 amino acids long. V shed 1 base and J shed 3 bases, with 19 bases lying between them. Germline-derived CDR1 and CDR2 are MGHRA and YSYEKL.

Worth noting for this clone: The identical CDR3 is also encoded by other nucleotide sequences in the sample. This chain joins TRBV7-9 and TRBJ1-5; no definite D call. In germline, CDR1 is SEHNR, CDR2 FQNEAQ (reference sequence). The CDR3 loop spans 13 amino acids. The germline V and J ends were trimmed by 2 bases and 0 bases, with 2 bases remaining between them. CDR3 sequence (DNA): TGTGCCAGCAGCTTAAATAGCAATCAGCCCCAGCATTTT. It is translated as CASSLNSNQPQHF.

The chain joins TRBV27 to TRBJ2-7, with D perhaps matching TRBD1 (6 bases). V gave up 8 bases and J gave up 2 bases, with 19 bases separating them. CDR3 length: 15 residues. The germline V gene has CDR1 MNHEY and CDR2 SMNVEV (reference sequence). Written as DNA, the CDR3 is TGTGCCAGCGGCTGGCTTGGACAGAACCCCTACGAGCAGTACTTC. Protein sequence: CASGWLGQNPYEQYF.

This chain links TRBV10-3 with TRBJ2-5; 10 bases line up with TRBD1. TRBJ2-7 matches the DNA end more closely, so the J call is doubtful. The CDR3 runs to 18 residues. Germline CDR1 reads ENHRY; CDR2 reads SYGVKD. The CDR3, as DNA: TGTGCCATCAGTGGAATTTTGGGGACAGGGGTTGAATCCTACGAGCAGTACTTC. The encoded protein is CAISGILGTGVESYEQYF.

The chain recombines TRBV2 with TRBJ2-3; 7 bases map to TRBD1. The CDR3 totals 17 residues. V gave up 3 bases and J gave up 0 bases; unmatched junction bases: 9. Germline V lookup: CDR1 SNHLY, CDR2 FYNNEI. The CDR3 region is CASSEYGTEFSTDTQYF. The CDR3 DNA reads as TGTGCCAGCAGTGAGTACGGGACAGAATTTAGCACAGATACGCAGTATTTT.

The chain links TRBV15 to TRBJ2-1; 9 bases agree with TRBD1. Germline values: CDR1 LNHNV, CDR2 YYDKDF (reference sequence). Trimming at V came to 8 bases and at J to 0 bases, leaving 5 bases not matched to a gene. CDR3 size: 15 residues. The CDR3: CATWTGDISYNEQFF. CDR3 coding DNA: TGTGCCACCTGGACAGGGGACATCTCCTACAATGAGCAGTTCTTC.

The rearrangement links TRBV7-6 to TRBJ2-1, with TRBD2 identical over 8 bases. Germline values: CDR1 SGHVS, CDR2 FNYEAQ. The CDR3 covers 17 residues. V lost 3 bases to trimming and J lost 7 bases; unmatched junction nucleotides: 14. CDR3 sequence (DNA): TGTGCCAGCAGCTTGAGTGCGAGGAGCGGGAGTGTTAATGAGCAGTTCTTC. Translating gives CASSLSARSGSVNEQFF.

Remarks on this clone: The same CDR3 arises from other DNA sequences in this sample as well. The rearrangement links TRBV5-1 to TRBJ2-5, with TRBD1 identical over 7 bases. J lost 3 bases, V lost 4 bases, and 3 bases had no gene match. The germline V gene encodes CDR1 SGHRS and CDR2 YFSETQ. The CDR3 length is 13 residues. The CDR3, as DNA: TGCGCCAGCAGCCCTGGGACAGAAGAGACCCAGTACTTC. This sequence encodes CASSPGTEETQYF. Complete variable domain (other parts from reference TRBV5-1 and TRBJ2-5): KAGVTQTPRYLIKTRGQQVTLSCSPISGHRSVSWYQQTPGQGLQFLFEYFSETQRNKGNFPGRFSGRQFSNSRSEMNVSTLELGDSALYLCASSPGTEETQYFGPGTRLLVL.

The chain combines TRBV7-2 with TRBJ2-5; 12 bases align to TRBD2. The CDR3 covers 16 residues. CDR1 and CDR2 (germline): SGHTA, FQGNSA. The junction had 6 bases not matched to a gene; V was cut back by 3 bases and J by 4 bases. The CDR3 here is CASSFRLAGVGETQYF. Here the CDR3 DNA reads TGTGCCAGCAGCTTCAGACTAGCGGGAGTCGGAGAGACCCAGTACTTC. Full variable domain (missing parts from reference TRBV7-2 and TRBJ2-5): GAGVSQSPSNKVTEKGKDVELRCDPISGHTALYWYRQSLGQGLEFLIYFQGNSAPDKSGLPSDRFSAERTGGSVSTLTIQRTQQEDSAVYLCASSFRLAGVGETQYFGPGTRLLVL.

In its sample, this clone was seen once. The chain recombines TRBV27 with TRBJ2-5; TRBD1 agrees at 7 bases. The V and J ends lost 11 bases and 1 base, in that order; junction bases with no gene match: 10. CDR1 and CDR2 (germline): MNHEY, SMNVEV (reference sequence). CDR3 size: 14 residues. The CDR3 reads CAGRKDRTQETQYF. As DNA, the CDR3 is TGTGCCGGCCGTAAGGACAGGACCCAAGAGACCCAGTACTTC.

The CDR3 region is CASKDGGEAFF. The CDR3 DNA sequence: TGTGCCAGCAAGGACGGCGGTGAAGCTTTCTTT. This rearrangement joins TRBV2 to TRBJ1-1; D is unclear. The CDR3 sequence is 11 residues long. Trimming left V 7 bases short and J 7 bases short, with 10 bases between. Germline V CDR1 and CDR2: SNHLY, FYNNEI.

This clone was seen a few times. Other DNA sequences within the sample encode an identical CDR3. V and J are TRBV29-1 and TRBJ1-1; D possibly corresponds to TRBD1 (5 bases). Germline CDR1 SQVTM, CDR2 ANQGSEA. V lost 6 bases to trimming and J lost 1 base, with 12 bases between them. The CDR3 length is 13 residues. The CDR3 coding sequence is TGCAGCGTCGCGGGACGGCAGAACACTGAAGCTTTCTTT. Encoded protein: CSVAGRQNTEAFF.

V is TRBV19 and J is TRBJ1-1; tentative D call: TRBD1 (5 bases). Germline V gives CDR1 LNHDA, CDR2 SQIVND (reference sequence). The ends were cut back, 6 bases at V and 4 bases at J, with 9 bases in the middle. The CDR3 extends over 12 amino acids. The CDR3 loop reads CASSGGGTEAFF. CDR3 DNA: TGTGCCAGTAGCGGGGGGGGCACTGAAGCTTTCTTT.

This clone has a single count. The chain links TRBV7-8 to TRBJ1-6, with 8 positions matching TRBD1. Germline V gene sequence: CDR1 SGHVS, CDR2 FQNEAQ. The CDR3 has 15 amino acids. The V gene end was trimmed by 5 bases and the J gene end by 4 bases; junction bases not matched to a gene: 4. The CDR3 bases are TGTGCCAGCAGCACCCGGACAGGGTATAATTCACCCCTCCACTTT. Translated: CASSTRTGYNSPLHF.

The chain couples TRBV4-2 to TRBJ1-5; D unclear. CDR3 length equals 15 residues. V dropped 0 bases and J dropped 7 bases, with 13 bases sitting between them. In germline, CDR1 is LGHNA, CDR2 YNFKEQ. CDR3 loop: CASSQESGKGQPQHF. The DNA for the CDR3 is TGTGCCAGCAGCCAAGAATCCGGGAAGGGACAGCCCCAGCATTTT.